A selection of T cell receptor beta chains follows, all from one sample in a study of T-cell reconstitution after alpha-beta-depleted transplantation in children. TCRdb fed the PCR reads into MiXCR, producing one record per CDR3 protein. This sample carries approximately 150,000 distinct CDR3 sequences, 8.8% of them seen once, and the ten largest clones take less than 20%. The specimen comprised PBMCs, mostly from graft donor cells, sampled 180 days after TCRalphabeta/CD19-depleted stem cell transplant. The receptors come from a female patient under 10 years old who had a stem cell transplant for congenital amegakaryocytic thrombocytopenia, so the T cells may come from the graft donor. The CDR3 runs from the conserved cysteine through the conserved F or W. A D gene is named only where the DNA matches it firmly. The listing skips clone size in some rows; elsewhere it reads once, few, many or a size class.

size	V	J	D	CDR3	DNA
NA	TRBV21-1	TRBJ2-1	NA	CASSKGQPGPYNEQFF	TGTGCCAGCAGCAAAGGGCAGCCAGGACCCTACAATGAGCAGTTCTTC
few	TRBV6-4	TRBJ1-5	NA	CASSPRKGWFGNQPQHF	TGTGCCAGCAGTCCTCGCAAGGGGTGGTTTGGCAATCAGCCCCAGCATTTT
few	TRBV6-5	TRBJ2-1	NA	CASSALGTHEQFF	TGTGCCAGCAGTGCACTCGGTACCCATGAGCAGTTCTTC
NA	TRBV19	TRBJ1-5	NA	CASSMTDQPQHF	TGTGCCAGTAGTATGACGGATCAGCCCCAGCATTTT
many	TRBV7-2	TRBJ2-1	NA	CASSYISEQFF	TGTGCCAGCAGCTATATCAGTGAGCAGTTCTTC
many	TRBV3-1	TRBJ2-1	NA	CASSQGDSYNEQFF	TGTGCCAGCAGCCAAGGCGACAGTTACAATGAGCAGTTCTTC
many	TRBV12-3/TRBV12-4	TRBJ1-5	NA	CASSLGDQPQHF	TGTGCCAGCAGTTTAGGGGATCAGCCCCAGCATTTT
many	TRBV28	TRBJ2-2	NA	CASSLARSGELFF	TGTGCCAGCAGTTTAGCTCGGTCCGGGGAGCTGTTTTTT
NA	TRBV20-1	TRBJ2-3	NA	CSASFKKQYF	TGCAGTGCTAGCTTCAAAAAGCAGTATTTT
many	TRBV12-3/TRBV12-4	TRBJ2-1	NA	CASSRYSYNEQFF	TGTGCCAGCAGTAGATACTCCTACAATGAGCAGTTCTTC
few	TRBV6-2/TRBV6-3	TRBJ2-7	TRBD2	CASSQGLVLYF	TGTGCCAGCAGTCAAGGACTAGTACTGTACTTC
many	TRBV27	TRBJ1-4	NA	CASSDFGEKLFF	TGTGCCAGCAGTGACTTCGGGGAAAAACTGTTTTTT
many	TRBV6-5	TRBJ2-7	NA	CASSYYQAGRGEQYF	TGTGCCAGCAGTTATTATCAGGCGGGAAGGGGTGAGCAGTACTTC
many	TRBV29-1	TRBJ2-5	NA	CSVEELAGGQETQYF	TGCAGCGTTGAAGAGCTGGCAGGGGGGCAAGAGACCCAGTACTTC
many	TRBV29-1	TRBJ2-4	TRBD2	CSVEKTGGPKNIQYF	TGCAGCGTTGAAAAAACGGGAGGACCCAAAAACATTCAGTACTTC
NA	TRBV18	TRBJ1-1	NA	CASSRLLAEAFF	TGTGCCAGCTCACGTCTTCTAGCTGAAGCTTTCTTT